This is a list of T cell receptor beta chains from one sample in a study of OX40 agonist ivuxolimab in advanced cancers. Clones were sequenced by immunoSEQ multiplex PCR, and TCRdb holds only the in-frame ones, with some missing. The sample consists of some 35,000 clones, 65% to 80% of them appearing once. The specimen comprised CD4+ or CD8+ T cells sorted from blood, sampled in a trial of the OX40 agonist ivuxolimab. These receptors were obtained from an adult with an advanced solid tumor such as melanoma, head and neck, liver or kidney cancer. The CDR3 runs from the conserved cysteine through the conserved F or W. Each record gives: J gene, clone size, D gene, V gene, CDR3 DNA, CDR3 protein. The D gene is left open where the match is weak. Part of the rows lack a size; the others show once, few, many or a class for expanded clones.

j_call: TRBJ2-7
clone_size: .
d_call: TRBD1
v_call: TRBV30
cdr3_nt: TGTGCCTGGAACGGACAGGGAAAGGGCACCTACGAGCAGTACTTC
cdr3_aa: CAWNGQGKGTYEQYF

j_call: TRBJ2-2
clone_size: .
d_call: TRBD1
v_call: TRBV16
cdr3_nt: TGTGCCAGCAGCCAATCGCAGGGGGACACCGGGGAGCTGTTTTTT
cdr3_aa: CASSQSQGDTGELFF

j_call: TRBJ2-2
clone_size: .
d_call: .
v_call: TRBV2
cdr3_nt: TGTGCCAGCAGTAGGACGGCGAACACCGGGGAGCTGTTTTTT
cdr3_aa: CASSRTANTGELFF

j_call: TRBJ2-1
clone_size: .
d_call: .
v_call: TRBV2
cdr3_nt: TGTGCCAGTTCTAATGTAGGTAATGAGCAGTTCTTC
cdr3_aa: CASSNVGNEQFF

j_call: TRBJ2-7
clone_size: .
d_call: TRBD2
v_call: TRBV5-6
cdr3_nt: TGTGCCAGCAGCTCAACTCAGGCGCCCGGGACTAGCCTGTACTTC
cdr3_aa: CASSSTQAPGTSLYF

j_call: TRBJ2-5
clone_size: .
d_call: .
v_call: TRBV5-6
cdr3_nt: TGTGCCAGCAGCCTGAGACTGTCGGGACTTAGGGCACAAGAGACCCAGTACTTC
cdr3_aa: CASSLRLSGLRAQETQYF

j_call: TRBJ1-2
clone_size: .
d_call: .
v_call: TRBV5-1
cdr3_nt: TGCGCCAGCAGCTACCAAATGAGCGGCTACACCTTC
cdr3_aa: CASSYQMSGYTF

j_call: TRBJ2-6
clone_size: .
d_call: .
v_call: TRBV19
cdr3_nt: TGTGCCAGTATGACTCATAGCTCTGGGGCCAACGTCCTGACTTTC
cdr3_aa: CASMTHSSGANVLTF

j_call: TRBJ2-7
clone_size: .
d_call: TRBD2
v_call: TRBV5-6
cdr3_nt: TGTGCCAGCAGCCCCCAACCCGCTAGCGGGAGGGCCATCTACGAGCAGTACTTC
cdr3_aa: CASSPQPASGRAIYEQYF

j_call: TRBJ1-3
clone_size: .
d_call: .
v_call: TRBV5-1
cdr3_nt: TGCGCCAGCAGCCCGGACACGAACTCTGGAAACACCATATATTTT
cdr3_aa: CASSPDTNSGNTIYF

j_call: TRBJ1-1
clone_size: .
d_call: .
v_call: TRBV28
cdr3_nt: TGTGCCAGCAGCCTCCCCGTATTTGGGTGGGGGGGCAGTCCTTTGAACACTGAAGCTTTCTTT
cdr3_aa: CASSLPVFGWGGSPLNTEAFF

j_call: TRBJ2-5
clone_size: .
d_call: TRBD1
v_call: TRBV19
cdr3_nt: TGTGCCAGTAGCCCCCTGGACAGGGTAAAGACCCAGTACTTC
cdr3_aa: CASSPLDRVKTQYF

j_call: TRBJ2-3
clone_size: .
d_call: .
v_call: TRBV18
cdr3_nt: TGTGCCAGCTCACCCCCTTCCGATGATACGCAGTATTTT
cdr3_aa: CASSPPSDDTQYF

j_call: TRBJ2-3
clone_size: .
d_call: .
v_call: TRBV6-5
cdr3_nt: TGTGCCAGCAGTTACTCGAAAGCGGTCACAGATACGCAGTATTTT
cdr3_aa: CASSYSKAVTDTQYF

j_call: TRBJ2-2
clone_size: .
d_call: TRBD2
v_call: TRBV4-1
cdr3_nt: TGCGCCAGCAGCCGGGCGGGAGGGGGGACCGGGGAGCTGTTTTTT
cdr3_aa: CASSRAGGGTGELFF

j_call: TRBJ1-1
clone_size: .
d_call: TRBD1
v_call: TRBV19
cdr3_nt: TGTGCCAGTACCAACAGGGGGTTTAACACTGAAGCTTTCTTT
cdr3_aa: CASTNRGFNTEAFF

j_call: TRBJ2-3
clone_size: .
d_call: TRBD2
v_call: TRBV14
cdr3_nt: TGTGCCAGCAGCCAAGCCCTAGCGGGATTCACAGATACGCAGTATTTT
cdr3_aa: CASSQALAGFTDTQYF

j_call: TRBJ1-1
clone_size: few
d_call: .
v_call: TRBV6-5
cdr3_nt: TGTGCCAGCAGCCGGGAGCCCAGAATCACTGAAGCTTTCTTT
cdr3_aa: CASSREPRITEAFF

j_call: TRBJ2-5
clone_size: .
d_call: .
v_call: TRBV11-2
cdr3_nt: TGTGCCAGCAGCTTTCCTGGAGAGACCCAGTACTTC
cdr3_aa: CASSFPGETQYF

j_call: TRBJ2-3
clone_size: .
d_call: TRBD2
v_call: TRBV27
cdr3_nt: TGTGCCAGCAGTTCCCCATCTGTGGGACTAGCGGATACGCAGTATTTT
cdr3_aa: CASSSPSVGLADTQYF

j_call: TRBJ2-1
clone_size: .
d_call: .
v_call: TRBV25-1
cdr3_nt: TGTGCCAGCAGTGAGGAGGGGCCCTACAATGAGCAGTTCTTC
cdr3_aa: CASSEEGPYNEQFF

j_call: TRBJ2-7
clone_size: .
d_call: .
v_call: TRBV11-3
cdr3_nt: TGTGCCAGCTTTTACCCAGGGGAAACCTGCGAGCAGTACTTC
cdr3_aa: CASFYPGETCEQYF

j_call: TRBJ2-5
clone_size: .
d_call: TRBD2
v_call: TRBV7-3
cdr3_nt: TGTGCCAGCAGCGCGCTAGCGGGAGTAAGGGAGACCCAGTACTTC
cdr3_aa: CASSALAGVRETQYF

j_call: TRBJ2-7
clone_size: .
d_call: .
v_call: TRBV5-6
cdr3_nt: TGTGCCAGCAGCTTGGGGGGGCCCTACGAGCAGTACTTC
cdr3_aa: CASSLGGPYEQYF

j_call: TRBJ1-6
clone_size: .
d_call: .
v_call: TRBV27
cdr3_nt: TGTGCCAGCAGTTTCCGGACGGCCACTAATTCACCCCTCCACTTT
cdr3_aa: CASSFRTATNSPLHF

j_call: TRBJ1-3
clone_size: once
d_call: .
v_call: TRBV2
cdr3_nt: TGTGCCAGCAGTGACGGGACCCACTCTGGAAACACCATATATTTT
cdr3_aa: CASSDGTHSGNTIYF

j_call: TRBJ2-7
clone_size: .
d_call: .
v_call: TRBV10-3
cdr3_nt: TGTGCCATCAGTGATGGGACGCACCTATACGAGCAGTACTTC
cdr3_aa: CAISDGTHLYEQYF

j_call: TRBJ1-6
clone_size: .
d_call: .
v_call: TRBV7-6
cdr3_nt: TGTGCCAGCAGCTTAGAAGGGAGGCCACCCCTCCACTTT
cdr3_aa: CASSLEGRPPLHF

j_call: TRBJ2-3
clone_size: medium-sized
d_call: TRBD1
v_call: TRBV5-5
cdr3_nt: TGTGCCAGCAGTTCCCGGGACAGGGGTTCAGATACGCAGTATTTT
cdr3_aa: CASSSRDRGSDTQYF

j_call: TRBJ2-5
clone_size: .
d_call: .
v_call: TRBV6-1
cdr3_nt: TGTGCCTCCAATAGACGATCTCAAGAGACCCAGTACTTC
cdr3_aa: CASNRRSQETQYF

j_call: TRBJ1-5
clone_size: .
d_call: .
v_call: TRBV30
cdr3_nt: TGTGCCTGGAGTGTCCAGGGCAATCAGCCCCAGCATTTT
cdr3_aa: CAWSVQGNQPQHF

j_call: TRBJ1-1
clone_size: .
d_call: .
v_call: TRBV5-5
cdr3_nt: TGTGCCAGCAGCTTGCCAGGGAGCACTGAAGCTTTCTTT
cdr3_aa: CASSLPGSTEAFF

j_call: TRBJ1-1
clone_size: .
d_call: .
v_call: TRBV5-1
cdr3_nt: TGCGCCAGCAGCAGGGCCAGTGACACTGAAGCTTTCTTT
cdr3_aa: CASSRASDTEAFF